The next 17 T cell receptor beta chains were all read from a single sample in a study of OX40 agonist ivuxolimab in advanced cancers. TCRdb keeps only in-frame clones here, not all; method: immunoSEQ multiplex PCR. The top ten hold roughly 2% of the sample, which has about 82,000 clones, roughly nine tenths seen once. The source material was CD4+ or CD8+ T cells sorted from blood, sampled in a trial of the OX40 agonist ivuxolimab. These receptors all come from an adult with an advanced solid tumor such as melanoma, head and neck, liver or kidney cancer.

The rearrangement links TRBV11-2 to TRBJ2-3, with 12 bases aligning to TRBD2. CDR1 SGHAT and CDR2 FQNNGV come from the germline V gene. The J segment lost 3 bases and the V segment lost 2 bases, leaving 6 bases of the junction unmatched. The CDR3 is 17 amino acids. This CDR3 reads CASSLMTSGRNTDTQYF. DNA for the CDR3: TGTGCCAGCAGCTTAATGACTAGCGGGAGAAATACAGATACGCAGTATTTT.

The chain couples TRBV7-9 to TRBJ1-2, with D perhaps TRBD1 (6 bases). Germline V gene lookup returns CDR1 SEHNR and CDR2 FQNEAQ (reference sequence). Trimming stripped 5 bases from V and 8 bases from J, with 18 bases between. The CDR3 spans 14 residues. CDR3 in DNA: TGTGCCAGCAGCCCTGAGGGGGGGGCTGGAGGCTACACCTTC. This codes for CASSPEGGAGGYTF.

This chain connects TRBV19 to TRBJ1-5; 10 nucleotides match TRBD1. The V gene end was trimmed by 5 bases and the J gene end by 6 bases; junction bases not matched to a gene: 10. The germline CDR1 and CDR2 sequences are LNHDA and SQIVND (reference sequence). The CDR3 totals 16 residues. The CDR3 spells CASSDRDRGYGQPQHF. DNA for the CDR3: TGTGCCAGTAGTGACCGGGACAGGGGTTACGGTCAGCCCCAGCATTTT.

This clone turned up a few times. This sequence joins TRBV7-2 and TRBJ2-2; 14 nucleotides match TRBD2. CDR1 and CDR2 (germline): SGHTA, FQGNSA. The V gene end was trimmed by 1 base and the J gene end by 6 bases; junction bases not matched to a gene: 7. The CDR3 sequence is 18 residues long. The CDR3 reads CASSLVGGLAGGSGELFF. The CDR3 DNA follows: TGTGCCAGCAGCTTAGTAGGTGGACTAGCGGGAGGCTCCGGGGAGCTGTTTTTT.

The chain employs TRBV5-1 and TRBJ2-5, with unresolved D. V gave up 0 bases and J gave up 2 bases, with 5 bases separating them. This CDR3 comprises 13 residues. Germline values: CDR1 SGHRS, CDR2 YFSETQ. Here the CDR3 DNA reads TGCGCCAGCAGCTTGGGTTCTCAAGAGACCCAGTACTTC. It specifies CASSLGSQETQYF.

The V and J genes are TRBV5-4 and TRBJ1-1, with D uncertain. CDR3 length: 14 residues. Trimming took off 4 bases at V and 4 bases at J, with 14 bases between the two ends. Germline V gene lookup returns CDR1 SGHNT and CDR2 YYREEE (reference sequence). The CDR3 loop is CASSQPGARTEAFF. The DNA for the CDR3 is TGTGCCAGCAGCCAGCCGGGCGCGCGCACTGAAGCTTTCTTT.

This chain joins TRBV25-1 and TRBJ2-1; possible D gene TRBD2, 5 bases. V lost 2 bases to trimming and J lost 0 bases, with 11 bases between them. CDR1 is MGHDK, CDR2 SYGVNS, per germline. The length of the CDR3 is 16 residues. The CDR3 sequence: CASSEGGASSYNEQFF. DNA for the CDR3: TGTGCCAGCAGTGAAGGAGGCGCAAGCTCCTACAATGAGCAGTTCTTC.

The V gene is TRBV2, the J gene TRBJ1-1, with D possibly matching TRBD1 (5 bases). Germline loops: CDR1 SNHLY, CDR2 FYNNEI. The CDR3 is 14 residues long. Trimming removed 7 bases at V and 3 bases at J, with 15 bases between. The DNA of the CDR3 is TGTGCCAGCAAGCTTACGGTGGGGGACACTGAAGCTTTCTTT. Translated, it gives CASKLTVGDTEAFF.

The chain employs TRBV2 and TRBJ2-3; 14 nucleotides agree with TRBD2. Trimming at V came to 5 bases and at J to 8 bases, leaving 6 bases not matched to a gene. This CDR3 spans 15 amino acids. Per the germline V gene, CDR1 is SNHLY and CDR2 is FYNNEI. CDR3 residues: CASSPQGLAGATQYF. Written as DNA, the CDR3 is TGTGCCAGCAGTCCCCAGGGACTAGCGGGAGCTACGCAGTATTTT.

The chain employs TRBV28 and TRBJ1-3; 10 bases are a match to TRBD1. Germline values: CDR1 MDHEN, CDR2 SYDVKM. Trimming at V came to 4 bases and at J to 3 bases, leaving 3 bases not matched to a gene. The CDR3 has 15 amino acids. CDR3 in DNA: TGTGCCAGCAGTTCCGACAGGGGGCGTGGAAACACCATATATTTT. This codes for CASSSDRGRGNTIYF. The whole variable domain, remainder taken from reference TRBV28 and TRBJ1-3, is DVKVTQSSRYLVKRTGEKVFLECVQDMDHENMFWYRQDPGLGLRLIYFSYDVKMKEKGDIPEGYSVSREKKERFSLILESASTNQTSMYLCASSSDRGRGNTIYFGEGSWLTVV.

This chain connects TRBV5-4 to TRBJ1-1; no clear D. This CDR3 contains 14 residues. Germline V gene lookup returns CDR1 SGHNT and CDR2 YYREEE (reference sequence). V lost 0 bases and J 7 bases, leaving 13 bases between the germline ends. CDR3 nucleotides: TGTGCCAGCAGCTTGGCCGGGGTCGGTGGTGAAGCTTTCTTT. It codes for CASSLAGVGGEAFF.

This clone was counted a single time. The CDR3 sequence is CAITVAGSYEQYF. The DNA for the CDR3 is TGTGCCATCACCGTTGCGGGCTCCTACGAGCAGTACTTC. The chain is built from TRBV6-1 and TRBJ2-7; TRBD2 is a possible D gene (5 bases). CDR1 and CDR2 from the germline V gene are MNHNS and SASEGT. The V and J ends lost 10 bases and 0 bases respectively, with 13 bases between them. The CDR3 has 13 amino acids.

The chain combines TRBV21-1 with TRBJ1-3; no check of the table's D call, TRBD1, against the DNA was made. TRBV21-1 is tagged as a pseudogene. The CDR3 runs to 21 residues. The CDR3 spells CASSKPSPDRGPRGGLNTIYF. CDR3 nucleotides: TGTGCCAGCAGCAAACCGAGTCCGGACAGGGGGCCCCGCGGAGGACTAAACACCATATATTTT.

In this sample, this clone turned up once. This sequence joins TRBV28 and TRBJ2-1; the D gene is possibly TRBD2 (8 bases). V shed 6 bases and J shed 1 base, with 25 bases lying between them. The CDR3 is made up of 19 amino acids. Germline V CDR1 and CDR2: MDHEN, SYDVKM. For the CDR3, the DNA is TGTGCCAGCAGGGGACAGATCCAGCGGGAGCTAGGGTCCTACAATGAGCAGTTCTTC. It is translated as CASRGQIQRELGSYNEQFF.

Of note for this clone: This CDR3 is also generated by other DNA sequences in the sample. The CDR3 is CASSFGTGNTEAFF. For the CDR3, the DNA is TGTGCCAGCAGCTTCGGGACGGGGAACACTGAAGCTTTCTTT. The J gene is TRBJ1-1, the V gene TRBV7-2; D is possibly TRBD1 (5 bases). V lost 3 bases to trimming and J lost 1 base, with 9 bases between them. Germline V lookup: CDR1 SGHTA, CDR2 FQGNSA. The CDR3 runs to 14 residues.

This chain joins TRBV30 and TRBJ2-7, with 7 bases that match TRBD2. The CDR3 is made up of 13 amino acids. Germline CDR1 GTSNPN, CDR2 SVGIG (reference sequence). The junction had 5 bases not matched to a gene; V was cut back by 0 bases and J by 6 bases. The CDR3, as DNA: TGTGCCTGGAGTGTAGGGCGCGGGGGCGAGCAGTACTTC. Its protein product is CAWSVGRGGEQYF.

V is TRBV11-2 and J is TRBJ2-1; TRBD2 agrees at 10 bases. V trimming: 3 bases; J trimming: 9 bases; junction bases outside the gene matches: 8. Germline-derived CDR1 and CDR2 are SGHAT and FQNNGV. CDR3 length: 15 amino acids. In DNA, the CDR3 is TGTGCCAGCAGCTTCCTGCTAGCGGGAGCAGGTGAGCAGTTCTTC. Translating it yields CASSFLLAGAGEQFF.